A single sample gave rise to the 19 T cell receptor beta chains below, sequenced in a study of cytomegalovirus exposure and HLA in healthy donors. Primers for the PCR totalled 60 Vbeta and 13 Jbeta. Sequenced by immunoSEQ multiplex PCR; TCRdb stores in-frame clones only, minus some. The table has 93,000 or so clones, more than 65% seen once; the top ten hold 9% to 12%. The sample comprised PBMCs. The receptors come from a woman under 30 in good health and CMV-seropositive.

The V gene is TRBV9, the J gene TRBJ1-2, with 11 bases matching TRBD1. Germline values: CDR1 SGDLS, CDR2 YYNGEE. The V and J ends lost 3 bases and 2 bases, in that order; junction bases with no gene match: 6. This CDR3 is built from 16 residues. The CDR3 DNA reads TGTGCCAGCAGCGACGGGACAGGGGGAATCAACTATGGCTACACCTTC. The encoded protein is CASSDGTGGINYGYTF.

This clone showed up just once. The chain couples TRBV29-1 to TRBJ2-4, with D tentatively TRBD2 (5 bases). Germline V gene data show CDR1 as SQVTM and CDR2 as ANQGSEA. This CDR3 region has 21 residues. The V end lost 4 bases, the J end lost 0 bases, and 31 bases lay between the germline ends. The CDR3 reads CSVGEEGLGGPFALAKNIQYF. CDR3 coding DNA: TGCAGCGTTGGGGAAGAAGGTCTCGGCGGGCCTTTTGCCTTAGCCAAAAACATTCAGTACTTC.

The chain joins TRBV9 to TRBJ2-3; 14 bases map to TRBD2. The germline gives CDR1 SGDLS, CDR2 YYNGEE. The CDR3 spans 19 residues. Trimming took 0 bases from V and 0 from J; bases not matched to a gene: 6. The CDR3 DNA reads TGTGCCAGCAGCGTAGGGGGACTAGCGGGAGTGTCTAGCACAGATACGCAGTATTTT. Residues: CASSVGGLAGVSSTDTQYF.

The rearrangement links TRBV5-6 to TRBJ2-7; D is unclear. CDR1 is SGHDT, CDR2 YYEEEE, per germline. The CDR3 covers 12 residues. V lost 4 bases and J 3 bases, leaving 8 bases between the germline ends. The CDR3 protein is CASSLPGYEQYF. The CDR3 DNA sequence: TGTGCCAGCAGCCTTCCAGGCTACGAGCAGTACTTC.

This CDR3 reads CASTWDRVNTEAFF. Written as DNA, the CDR3 is TGTGCCAGCACCTGGGACAGGGTAAACACTGAAGCTTTCTTT. The V gene is TRBV6-5, the J gene TRBJ1-1, with 9 nucleotides matching TRBD1. With V trimmed by 7 bases and J by 2 bases, 5 bases remained unmatched. The germline CDR1 and CDR2 sequences are MNHEY and SVGAGI. CDR3 length: 14 amino acids.

The chain is built from TRBV27 and TRBJ1-2; 7 bases agree with TRBD1. The CDR3 consists of 14 residues. The J segment lost 8 bases and the V segment lost 6 bases, leaving 12 bases of the junction unmatched. CDR1 is MNHEY and CDR2 is SMNVEV in the germline V gene (reference sequence). This CDR3 is CASSLNRQGLGYTF. The CDR3 region has the DNA TGTGCCAGCAGCTTAAACCGACAGGGCCTCGGCTACACCTTC.

The CDR3 DNA is TGTGCCAGCAGTTACTCGTGGACAGGGCGTAGCTACACCTTC. It specifies CASSYSWTGRSYTF. The gene calls are TRBV6-5 and TRBJ1-2, with TRBD1 identical over 8 bases. The CDR3 loop spans 14 amino acids. V trimming: 0 bases; J trimming: 9 bases; junction bases outside the gene matches: 6. The germline gives CDR1 MNHEY, CDR2 SVGAGI.

The V call is TRBV15, the J call TRBJ1-5; D might be TRBD1 (5 bases). The germline V gene has CDR1 LNHNV and CDR2 YYDKDF (reference sequence). CDR3 length: 15 residues. The V end was cut by 4 bases, the J end by 4 bases, with 14 bases between. In DNA form, the CDR3 reads TGTGCCACCAGCACTGGGGGGGTCAGGAATCAGCCCCAGCATTTT. Protein: CATSTGGVRNQPQHF.

The rearrangement uses TRBV7-8 and TRBJ2-2; 7 bases match TRBD1. The CDR3 is 14 residues long. Germline assignment: CDR1 SGHVS and CDR2 FQNEAQ. V shed 4 bases, J shed 8 bases, and the junction held 7 bases outside the gene matches. This chain's CDR3 is CASSSKGARGELFF. As DNA, the CDR3 is TGTGCCAGCAGCTCTAAGGGGGCGAGGGGGGAGCTGTTTTTT.

The rearrangement joins TRBV9 to TRBJ2-5; possibly TRBD2 for D (5 bases). This CDR3 region has 14 residues. Trimming shortened V by 6 bases and J by 5 bases, and 17 bases separated the two germline ends. Germline-derived CDR1 and CDR2 are SGDLS and YYNGEE. The CDR3, as DNA: TGTGCCAGCAACGCGGGCACGGGTTGGGAGACCCAGTACTTC. It specifies CASNAGTGWETQYF.

The V and J genes are TRBV5-4 and TRBJ1-2; D is uncertain. The V end lost 0 bases, the J end lost 4 bases, and 10 bases lay between the germline ends. The CDR3 sequence is 14 residues long. The V gene's germline CDR1 is SGHNT and CDR2 YYREEE (reference sequence). The CDR3: CASSLDIGIYGYTF. CDR3 bases: TGTGCCAGCAGCTTGGACATCGGGATCTATGGCTACACCTTC.

This chain uses TRBV6-1 with TRBJ2-4; 7 nucleotides match TRBD2. V dropped 2 bases and J dropped 6; count of bases not matched to a gene: 16. Germline CDR1 is MNHNS and CDR2 is SASEGT. This CDR3 region has 18 residues. CDR3 residues: CASSERDGGSRLGNIQYF. The DNA for the CDR3 is TGTGCCAGCAGTGAAAGGGACGGGGGGTCCCGTTTAGGAAACATTCAGTACTTC.

The chain has TRBV4-1 and TRBJ1-1; no reliable D call. The germline gives CDR1 MGHRA, CDR2 YSYEKL. Trimming removed 1 base at V and 5 bases at J, with 11 bases between. The CDR3 totals 14 residues. CDR3 bases: TGCGCCAGCAGCCAAGTTACCCGGAGGACTGAAGCTTTCTTT. Protein: CASSQVTRRTEAFF.

The chain employs TRBV13 and TRBJ2-5; 8 bases agree with TRBD1. CDR1 and CDR2 (germline): PRHDT, FYEKMQ (reference sequence). The junction had 13 bases not matched to a gene; V was cut back by 5 bases and J by 5 bases. The CDR3 loop spans 16 amino acids. CDR3 DNA: TGTGCCAGCAGCCAAGTCGGCGGACAGGGTGCGGAGACCCAGTACTTC. This gives the protein CASSQVGGQGAETQYF.

The V and J genes are TRBV30 and TRBJ2-3; 9 bases are shared with TRBD2. J gave up 4 bases and V 4 bases, and 9 bases lay outside the gene matches. The CDR3 contains 15 residues. Germline lookup yields CDR1 GTSNPN and CDR2 SVGIG (reference sequence). The CDR3 nucleotides are TGTGCCTGGAAGACTAGCGGCACGGGGCCAGATACGCAGTATTTT. This codes for CAWKTSGTGPDTQYF.

The chain combines TRBV18 with TRBJ2-3, with D unresolved. Trimming left V 3 bases short and J 3 bases short, with 7 bases between. CDR3 size: 13 residues. Germline CDR1 KGHSH, CDR2 LQKENI. The CDR3 nucleotides read TGTGCCAGCTCACCTTATCGGACAGATACGCAGTATTTT. Protein sequence: CASSPYRTDTQYF.

This chain's CDR3 is CASSQTGTTTNSPLHF. Written as DNA, the CDR3 is TGCGCCAGCAGCCAAACCGGGACAACTACTAATTCACCCCTCCACTTT. The V gene is TRBV4-1, the J gene TRBJ1-6, with D perhaps TRBD1 (6 bases). The V gene lost 2 bases and the J gene lost 6 bases, with 14 bases spanning the gap. This CDR3 is 16 amino acids long. Germline V lookup: CDR1 MGHRA, CDR2 YSYEKL.

The chain employs TRBV5-6 and TRBJ1-4, with TRBD1 as a possible D gene (5 bases). Germline V gives CDR1 SGHDT, CDR2 YYEEEE. V shed 4 bases and J shed 8 bases, with 18 bases lying between them. The CDR3 runs to 15 residues. In nucleotides, the CDR3 is TGTGCCAGCAGCCCCTCGGGCCAGGGCTCCGAAAAACTGTTTTTT. Translated, it gives CASSPSGQGSEKLFF. Using reference TRBV5-6 and TRBJ1-4 for the parts outside the CDR3, the full variable domain is DAGVTQSPTHLIKTRGQQVTLRCSPKSGHDTVSWYQQALGQGPQFIFQYYEEEERQRGNFPDRFSGHQFPNYSSELNVNALLLGDSALYLCASSPSGQGSEKLFFGSGTQLSVL.

This rearrangement joins TRBV7-2 to TRBJ1-2, with D tentatively TRBD1 (6 bases). V was trimmed by 5 bases and J by 6 bases, leaving 19 bases between them. The germline CDR1 and CDR2 sequences are SGHTA and FQGNSA. The CDR3 runs 15 residues. The CDR3 region has the DNA TGTGCCAGCAGCATGTCCCGGGACACCGTTGATGGCTACACCTTC. This encodes CASSMSRDTVDGYTF.